The next 28 T cell receptor beta chains were all read from a single sample in a study of patients and donors after allogeneic stem cell transplantation. TCRdb re-analysed the RT-PCR reads in MiXCR, keeping a single row per CDR3 protein. Of approximately 170,000 distinct CDR3 sequences in the sample, more than 20% were seen once. The sequenced sample consisted of blood, either unsorted or a sorted T cell fraction (not recorded which). These receptor sequences come from a human donor who was either an allogeneic HSCT recipient or a stem cell or donor lymphocyte infusion donor (not recorded which). It is not recorded whose cells these are; they may come from a transplant donor.

The chain couples TRBV18 to TRBJ2-3; D is possibly TRBD2 (6 bases). This CDR3 contains 15 residues. CDR1 and CDR2 from the germline V gene are KGHSH and LQKENI. V was clipped by 3 bases and J by 2 bases, with 12 bases between them. The CDR3 sequence: CASSPPGVFTDTQYF. The CDR3 nucleotides are TGTGCCAGCTCACCTCCGGGGGTTTTCACAGATACGCAGTATTTT.

The chain employs TRBV3-1 and TRBJ1-4; D unclear. Germline CDR1 and CDR2: LGHDT and YNNKEL (reference sequence). The CDR3 covers 13 residues. V lost 3 bases to trimming and J lost 4 bases, with 6 bases between them. CDR3 DNA sequence: TGTGCCAGCAGCCAGACCCATAATGAAAAACTGTTTTTT. As protein: CASSQTHNEKLFF.

This clonotype was seen only a few times. The rearrangement joins TRBV7-2 to TRBJ1-6, with 7 bases aligning to TRBD1. The germline CDR1 and CDR2 sequences are SGHTA and FQGNSA. This CDR3 has 15 residues. Losses at the gene ends were 5 bases for V and 6 bases for J; bases not matched to a gene: 7. The CDR3 loop reads CASSRRRGPNSPLHF. CDR3 nucleotides: TGTGCCAGCAGCCGGCGGAGGGGGCCTAATTCACCCCTCCACTTT.

This chain links TRBV20-1 with TRBJ1-2; 11 bases are a match to TRBD1. V lost 0 bases and J lost 7; bases outside the gene matches: 7. CDR1 and CDR2 (germline): DFQATT, SNEGSKA (reference sequence). The CDR3 sequence is 15 residues long. The CDR3 reads CSARDNGQGAFGYTF. CDR3 DNA sequence: TGCAGTGCTAGAGATAATGGACAGGGGGCCTTTGGCTACACCTTC.

This clonotype was observed once. The V gene is TRBV6-2 or TRBV6-3, the J gene TRBJ1-1; D unclear. The CDR3 has 14 residues. The V and J ends lost 5 bases and 5 bases respectively, with 15 bases between them. Germline loops: CDR1 MNHEY, CDR2 SVGEGT. The CDR3 DNA is TGTGCCAGCAGTCCCGACTCGGGTGGGACTGAAGCTTTCTTT. Protein: CASSPDSGGTEAFF.

This clonotype came up a few times. This chain links TRBV4-1 with TRBJ1-6, with 7 bases fitting TRBD1. This CDR3 has 16 amino acids. V shed 1 base, J shed 7 bases, and the junction held 7 bases outside the gene matches. Germline V gene sequence: CDR1 MGHRA, CDR2 YSYEKL. This CDR3 is CASSQAGGSWNSPLHF. The CDR3 DNA reads as TGCGCCAGCAGCCAAGCAGGGGGTAGTTGGAATTCACCCCTCCACTTT.

The rearrangement uses TRBV7-2 and TRBJ2-3; maybe TRBD2 (5 bases). Germline V lookup: CDR1 SGHTA, CDR2 FQGNSA. V was pared by 1 base and J by 4 bases, with 9 bases between. This CDR3 comprises 14 residues. The CDR3 DNA reads TGTGCCAGCAGCTTAGGTCTAGCCTCAGATACGCAGTATTTT. Amino acid sequence: CASSLGLASDTQYF.

The V and J genes are TRBV5-1 and TRBJ1-2; D uncertain. CDR3 length: 15 amino acids. Germline-derived CDR1 and CDR2 are SGHRS and YFSETQ. Trimming removed 3 bases from V and 0 bases from J, with 12 bases in between. CDR3 sequence (DNA): TGCGCCAGCAGCTACCCGTACAGAGCTAACTATGGCTACACCTTC. This translates into CASSYPYRANYGYTF.

The chain recombines TRBV20-1 with TRBJ2-3; the D call may be TRBD1 or TRBD2 (5 bases each). Germline loops: CDR1 DFQATT, CDR2 SNEGSKA (reference sequence). Between the trimmed V and J ends, which lost 0 bases and 2 bases, there was a span of 24 bases. This CDR3 region has 19 residues. CDR3 amino acids: CSAREPSGPRDAYTDTQYF. For the CDR3, the DNA is TGCAGTGCTAGAGAACCGAGTGGGCCCCGGGACGCATACACAGATACGCAGTATTTT.

The rearrangement uses TRBV13 and TRBJ1-3, with 8 nucleotides matching TRBD1. Germline loops: CDR1 PRHDT, CDR2 FYEKMQ (reference sequence). CDR3 length equals 18 residues. V was pared by 5 bases and J by 3 bases, with 15 bases of the junction left unmatched. The CDR3 region is CASSTADRVIGRGNTIYF. CDR3 nucleotides: TGTGCCAGCAGCACAGCGGACAGGGTAATTGGTCGTGGAAACACCATATATTTT.

The gene calls are TRBV14 and TRBJ1-1, with D possibly TRBD1 on 6 matching bases. The CDR3 loop spans 16 amino acids. The ends were cut back, 3 bases at V and 3 bases at J, with 17 bases in the middle. Looked up from germline, CDR1 is SGHDN and CDR2 is FVKESK. CDR3 nucleotides: TGTGCCAGCAGCCAGGACAGTTACTATTTGGACACTGAAGCTTTCTTT. It specifies CASSQDSYYLDTEAFF. The whole variable domain, filled in from reference TRBV14 and TRBJ1-1, reads EAGVTQFPSHSVIEKGQTVTLRCDPISGHDNLYWYRRVMGKEIKFLLHFVKESKQDESGMPNNRFLAERTGGTYSTLKVQPAELEDSGVYFCASSQDSYYLDTEAFFGQGTRLTVV.

The V gene is TRBV6-5, the J gene TRBJ2-7; maybe TRBD1 (6 bases). Looked up from germline, CDR1 is MNHEY and CDR2 is SVGAGI. Trimming stripped 4 bases from V and 6 bases from J, with 22 bases between. This CDR3 has 16 residues. CDR3 sequence (DNA): TGTGCCAGCAGTTTTAGAGGGGTTATGAGCAGGGGCGAGCAGTACTTC. The encoded protein is CASSFRGVMSRGEQYF.

This clonotype was counted only a few times. The V call is TRBV11-3, the J call TRBJ1-1; TRBD1 matches at 7 bases. Germline assignment: CDR1 SGHNT and CDR2 YENEEA. V lost 5 bases, J lost 0 bases, and 6 bases stayed unmatched. The CDR3 spans 15 residues. CDR3 nucleotide sequence: TGTGCCAGCAGCCAACAGGGGCCGATGAACACTGAAGCTTTCTTT. Translated, it gives CASSQQGPMNTEAFF.

This clonotype was counted only a few times. The genes are TRBV5-6 and TRBJ1-2; no clear D gene. This CDR3 spans 14 amino acids. Trimming pared 3 bases from V and 4 bases from J, leaving 13 bases between. The germline V gene has CDR1 SGHDT and CDR2 YYEEEE. DNA of the CDR3: TGTGCCAGCAGCTATCGGGCCGGCGTCTATGGCTACACCTTC. This sequence encodes CASSYRAGVYGYTF.

In this sample, this clonotype turned up a few times. The chain carries TRBV6-2 or TRBV6-3 and TRBJ1-6; perhaps TRBD1 as D (6 bases). This CDR3 has 13 amino acids. Trimming cost V 7 bases and J 13 bases, with 17 bases left between them. The germline V gene encodes CDR1 MNHEY and CDR2 SVGEGT. DNA of the CDR3: TGTGCCAGCAACCTACAGGGATTGGACCCCCTCCACTTT. Translation gives CASNLQGLDPLHF.

The chain uses TRBV12-3 or TRBV12-4 and TRBJ1-3; D not resolved. The CDR3 totals 17 residues. Trimming cost V 1 base and J 0 bases, with 13 bases left between them. The CDR3 nucleotides read TGTGCCAGCAGTTTAGTTCCAGGCCTTCCCTCTGGAAACACCATATATTTT. Translated, it gives CASSLVPGLPSGNTIYF.

The rearrangement joins TRBV12-3 or TRBV12-4 to TRBJ2-7; D ambiguous. Trimming shortened V by 7 bases and J by 6 bases, and 16 bases separated the two germline ends. CDR3 size: 13 residues. The CDR3, as DNA: TGTGCCAGCAACACCGGGCCCCAAGGCGAGCAGTACTTC. Protein product: CASNTGPQGEQYF.

This chain joins TRBV5-1 and TRBJ2-3; D not certain. The germline gives CDR1 SGHRS, CDR2 YFSETQ. The CDR3 runs 14 residues. Deletions cut 0 bases from V and 3 bases from J, with 8 bases between. This CDR3 reads CASSLAKGTDTQYF. In nucleotides, the CDR3 is TGCGCCAGCAGCTTGGCCAAAGGGACAGATACGCAGTATTTT.

This clonotype came up a few times. The rearrangement links TRBV2 to TRBJ1-2; possibly TRBD1 for D (6 bases). The V gene's germline CDR1 is SNHLY and CDR2 FYNNEI. CDR3 length: 14 residues. Trimming shortened V by 5 bases and J by 4 bases, and 14 bases separated the two germline ends. The CDR3 region has the DNA TGTGCCAGCAGTCGGGGGGCGCAAAGCTATGGCTACACCTTC. Translation gives CASSRGAQSYGYTF.

The chain couples TRBV28 to TRBJ2-1; TRBD1 might be the D (5 bases). The germline V and J ends were trimmed by 8 bases and 8 bases, with 22 bases remaining between them. The CDR3 loop spans 15 amino acids. Germline V gene data show CDR1 as MDHEN and CDR2 as SYDVKM. This CDR3 is CASSKLGAKGDEQFF. For the CDR3, the DNA is TGTGCCAGCTCAAAGCTAGGGGCGAAGGGCGATGAGCAGTTCTTC.

This clonotype was detected a few times. The J gene is TRBJ1-1, the V gene TRBV20-1; 8 bases map to TRBD1. The V segment lost 6 bases and the J segment 7 bases; nucleotides outside the gene matches: 4. This CDR3 region has 11 residues. Germline loops: CDR1 DFQATT, CDR2 SNEGSKA (reference sequence). CDR3 bases: TGCAGTGCGTCAGGGGGCGGTGAAGCTTTCTTT. As protein: CSASGGGEAFF.

V and J are TRBV10-3 and TRBJ2-3; 10 bases are a match to TRBD2. The CDR3 extends over 16 amino acids. The J segment lost 5 bases and the V segment lost 0 bases, leaving 5 bases of the junction unmatched. From germline, CDR1 is ENHRY and CDR2 SYGVKD. CDR3 in amino acids: CAISESSSGSGDTQYF. In DNA form, the CDR3 reads TGTGCCATCAGTGAGTCGTCTAGCGGGAGTGGAGATACGCAGTATTTT.

This clonotype was counted at least ten times. The rearrangement links TRBV6-1 to TRBJ2-1; the D gene could be TRBD1 or TRBD2 (5 bases each). The germline V gene has CDR1 MNHNS and CDR2 SASEGT. V gave up 5 bases and J gave up 7 bases, with 15 bases separating them. This CDR3 has 14 amino acids. CDR3 amino acids: CASSLRDPWNEQFF. In nucleotides, the CDR3 is TGTGCCAGCAGTCTCCGGGACCCCTGGAATGAGCAGTTCTTC.

This clonotype has just a few counts. CDR3 in amino acids: CASSAPALGAGEDTQYF. The DNA of the CDR3 is TGTGCCAGCAGCGCCCCGGCTTTAGGGGCGGGAGAAGATACGCAGTATTTT. This chain joins TRBV9 and TRBJ2-3; 7 nucleotides align to TRBD2. The CDR3 covers 17 residues. CDR1 is SGDLS and CDR2 is YYNGEE in the germline V gene. The J segment lost 5 bases and the V segment lost 3 bases, leaving 15 bases of the junction unmatched.

This clonotype was detected ten times or more. The J gene is TRBJ1-1, the V gene TRBV6-5, with D unresolved. CDR1 MNHEY and CDR2 SVGAGI come from the germline V gene. CDR3 size: 13 residues. V lost 1 base and J 1 base, leaving 4 bases between the germline ends. This CDR3 reads CASSYLSNTEAFF. The CDR3 DNA reads TGTGCCAGCAGTTACTTGTCGAACACTGAAGCTTTCTTT.

A few counts support this clonotype. The rearrangement uses TRBV21-1 and TRBJ1-4; the table gives TRBD1 as D, unverified against the DNA. TRBV21-1 is classified as a pseudogene. This CDR3 is 16 amino acids long. In DNA, the CDR3 is TGTGCCAGCAGCCGCCACCGACAGGGGTGGAATGAAAAACTGTTTTTT. This sequence encodes CASSRHRQGWNEKLFF.

This clonotype was observed once. The chain has TRBV6-5 and TRBJ2-7; TRBD1 matches 9 bases. Losses at the gene ends were 2 bases for V and 1 base for J; bases not matched to a gene: 3. This CDR3 region has 15 residues. Germline-derived CDR1 and CDR2 are MNHEY and SVGAGI. The CDR3 DNA is TGTGCCAGCAGTTACAGCGGACAGGGGTCCTACGAGCAGTACTTC. It codes for CASSYSGQGSYEQYF.

V is TRBV12-3 or TRBV12-4 and J is TRBJ2-3, with 14 bases matching TRBD2. This CDR3 is 17 amino acids long. J was trimmed by 1 base and V by 3 bases; bases with no gene match: 3. The CDR3 DNA follows: TGTGCCAGCAGTTTGGGACTAGCGGGAGCCGGCACAGATACGCAGTATTTT. Protein product: CASSLGLAGAGTDTQYF.